The subject of this entry is one TCR beta chain. Its target is unknown. A read error may explain this, as a much larger clone is one base away. The sample comes from a study of T-cell reconstitution after alpha-beta-depleted transplantation in children. Findings of the study overall: The authors attributed T-cell counts and diversity one year after transplant mostly to newly produced T cells.

This sample's TCRbeta library carried unique molecular identifier barcodes. TCRdb re-analysed the PCR reads in MiXCR, keeping a single row per CDR3 protein. The sample contains around 300,000 distinct CDR3 sequences, around 10% of which appear only once. CDR1 is ENHRY and CDR2 is SYGVKD in the germline V gene. Trimming took off 8 bases at V and 1 base at J, with 9 bases between the two ends. The CDR3 covers 13 residues. The sample consisted of peripheral blood, taken 180 days after TCRalphabeta/CD19-depleted stem cell transplant. This sequence originates from a male patient aged 2 to 9 who had a stem cell transplant for chronic granulomatous disease, so the T cells may come from the graft donor. The chain is built from TRBV10-3 and TRBJ2-4; no firm D call. The CDR3: CAIEMVAKNIQYF. Written as DNA, the CDR3 is TGTGCCATCGAGATGGTGGCCAAAAACATTCAGTACTTC.